This T cell receptor (beta chain) was obtained from a study of beta chain bispecific antibodies for T cell cancers. Notes on the study in general: Normal T cells contributed less of the targeted TRBV signal than the leukemia cells did.

TCRdb processed the 5' RACE reads anew with MiXCR; each CDR3 protein has one entry. The data show about 9,600 distinct CDR3 sequences, with less than 2.5% seen just once and 65% to 70% held by the top ten. Of note for this clonotype: Its matching antigen is unknown. A read error may be the cause here, since a much bigger clone is one base away. Since the CDR3 does not end with the conserved phenylalanine or tryptophan, this likely comes from a read error.

Expansion lasted approximately 3 days, with either anti-CD3 antibody OKT3 or CD3/CD28 beads. J was trimmed by 7 bases and V by 5 bases; bases with no gene match: 11. CDR3 size: 16 residues. From germline, CDR1 is MNHEY and CDR2 SMNVEV (reference sequence). The receptor's source is a human donor in good health. Some clones in this sample may be carry-over from other donors' samples. The input for sequencing was T cells from a healthy donor cultured with Jurkat leukemia cells, taken from a culture containing an anti-CD19 bispecific antibody. This chain links TRBV27 with TRBJ2-2; TRBD1 agrees at 9 bases. CDR3 residues: CASSTGGASPGGELFS. The CDR3 DNA is TGTGCCAGCAGTACAGGGGGCGCTTCCCCTGGCGGGGAGCTGTTTTCT.